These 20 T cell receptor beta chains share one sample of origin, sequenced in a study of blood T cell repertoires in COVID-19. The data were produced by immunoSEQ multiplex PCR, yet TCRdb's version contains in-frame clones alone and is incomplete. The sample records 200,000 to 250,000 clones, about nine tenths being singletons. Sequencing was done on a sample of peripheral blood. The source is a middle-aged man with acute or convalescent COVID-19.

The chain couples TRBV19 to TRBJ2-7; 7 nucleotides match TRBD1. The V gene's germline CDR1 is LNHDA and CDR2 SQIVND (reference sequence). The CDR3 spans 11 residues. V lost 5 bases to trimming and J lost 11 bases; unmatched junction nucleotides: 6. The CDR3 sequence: CASSWTGRKYF. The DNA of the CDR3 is TGTGCCAGTAGTTGGACAGGACGTAAGTACTTC.

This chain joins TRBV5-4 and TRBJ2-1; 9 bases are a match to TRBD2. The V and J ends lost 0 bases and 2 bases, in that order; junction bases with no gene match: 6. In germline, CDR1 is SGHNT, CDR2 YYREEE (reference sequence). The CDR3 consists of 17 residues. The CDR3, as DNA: TGTGCCAGCAGCTTGGCTCAACTAGCGGGCACCTACAATGAGCAGTTCTTC. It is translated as CASSLAQLAGTYNEQFF.

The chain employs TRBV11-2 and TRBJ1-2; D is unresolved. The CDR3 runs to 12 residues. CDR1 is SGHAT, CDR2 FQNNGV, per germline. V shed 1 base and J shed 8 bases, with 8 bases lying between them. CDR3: CASSLGGSGYTF. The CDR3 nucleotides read TGTGCCAGCAGCTTAGGAGGGAGCGGCTACACCTTC.

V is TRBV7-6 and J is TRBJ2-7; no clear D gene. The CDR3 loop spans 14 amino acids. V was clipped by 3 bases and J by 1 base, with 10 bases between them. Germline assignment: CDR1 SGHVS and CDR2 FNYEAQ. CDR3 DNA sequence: TGTGCCAGCAGCTTTACCCAGACTTCCTACGAGCAGTACTTC. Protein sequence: CASSFTQTSYEQYF.

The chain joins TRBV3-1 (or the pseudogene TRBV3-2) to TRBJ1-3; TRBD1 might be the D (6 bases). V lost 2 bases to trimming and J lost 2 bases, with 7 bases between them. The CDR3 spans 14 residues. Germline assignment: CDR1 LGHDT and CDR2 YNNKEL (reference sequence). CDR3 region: CASSQTGTGNTIYF. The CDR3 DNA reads TGTGCCAGCAGCCAAACAGGGACTGGAAACACCATATATTTT.

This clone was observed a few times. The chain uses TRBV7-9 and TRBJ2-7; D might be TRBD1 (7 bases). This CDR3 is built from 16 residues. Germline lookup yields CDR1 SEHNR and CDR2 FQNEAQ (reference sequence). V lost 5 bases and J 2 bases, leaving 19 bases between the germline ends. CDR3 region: CASSEGGSTGTYEQYF. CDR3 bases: TGTGCCAGCAGCGAGGGGGGATCGACAGGGACCTACGAGCAGTACTTC.

CDR3 region: CASSRQGATNEKLFF. The DNA for the CDR3 is TGTGCCAGCAGCCGACAGGGGGCAACTAATGAAAAACTGTTTTTT. V usage is TRBV7-9 and J usage is TRBJ1-4, with 9 nucleotides matching TRBD1. CDR3 length: 15 residues. Per the germline V gene, CDR1 is SEHNR and CDR2 is FQNEAQ (reference sequence). V trimming: 5 bases; J trimming: 0 bases; junction bases outside the gene matches: 1.

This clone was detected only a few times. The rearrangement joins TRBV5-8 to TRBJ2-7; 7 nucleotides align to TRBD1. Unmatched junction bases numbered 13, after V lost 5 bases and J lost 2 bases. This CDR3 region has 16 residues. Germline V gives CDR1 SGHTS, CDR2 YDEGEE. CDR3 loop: CASRLNRGVGPYEQYF. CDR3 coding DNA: TGTGCCAGCAGATTAAACAGGGGCGTGGGACCCTACGAGCAGTACTTC.

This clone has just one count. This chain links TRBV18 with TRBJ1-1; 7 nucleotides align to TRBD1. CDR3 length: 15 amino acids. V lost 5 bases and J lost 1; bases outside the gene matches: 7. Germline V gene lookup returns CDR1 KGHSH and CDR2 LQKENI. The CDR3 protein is CASSNLTGRNTEAFF. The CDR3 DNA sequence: TGTGCCAGCTCAAACCTGACAGGGCGGAACACTGAAGCTTTCTTT. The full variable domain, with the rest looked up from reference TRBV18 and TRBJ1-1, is NAGVMQNPRHLVRRRGQEARLRCSPMKGHSHVYWYRQLPEEGLKFMVYLQKENIIDESGMPKERFSAEFPKEGPSILRIQQVVRGDSAAYFCASSNLTGRNTEAFFGQGTRLTVV.

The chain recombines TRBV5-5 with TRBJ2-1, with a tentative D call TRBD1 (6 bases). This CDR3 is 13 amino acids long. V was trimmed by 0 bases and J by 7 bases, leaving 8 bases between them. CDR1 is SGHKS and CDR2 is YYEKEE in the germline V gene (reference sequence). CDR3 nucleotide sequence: TGTGCCAGCAGCTTGGACAGGGTAAATGAGCAGTTCTTC. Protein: CASSLDRVNEQFF.

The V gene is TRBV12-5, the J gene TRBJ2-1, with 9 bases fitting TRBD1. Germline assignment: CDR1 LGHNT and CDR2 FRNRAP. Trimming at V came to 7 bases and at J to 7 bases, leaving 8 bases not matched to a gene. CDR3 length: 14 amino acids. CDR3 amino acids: CASALGTGRNEQFF. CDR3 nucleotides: TGTGCTAGTGCCCTCGGGACAGGGAGGAATGAGCAGTTCTTC.

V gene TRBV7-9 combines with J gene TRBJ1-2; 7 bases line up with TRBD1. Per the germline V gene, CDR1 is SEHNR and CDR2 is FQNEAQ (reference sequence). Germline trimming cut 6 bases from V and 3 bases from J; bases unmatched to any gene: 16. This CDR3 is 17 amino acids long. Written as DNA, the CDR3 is TGTGCCAGCAGATCCCCAGTGGGTGACAGGGAATACTATGGCTACACCTTC. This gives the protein CASRSPVGDREYYGYTF.

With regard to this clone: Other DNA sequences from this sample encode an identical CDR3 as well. In DNA, the CDR3 is TGCGCCAGCAGCCCCGGGACAGCTAACACTGAAGCTTTCTTT. Translating it yields CASSPGTANTEAFF. This rearrangement joins TRBV5-1 to TRBJ1-1; 7 bases agree with TRBD1. The V gene end was trimmed by 4 bases and the J gene end by 2 bases; junction bases not matched to a gene: 5. The germline CDR1 and CDR2 sequences are SGHRS and YFSETQ. This CDR3 is built from 14 residues.

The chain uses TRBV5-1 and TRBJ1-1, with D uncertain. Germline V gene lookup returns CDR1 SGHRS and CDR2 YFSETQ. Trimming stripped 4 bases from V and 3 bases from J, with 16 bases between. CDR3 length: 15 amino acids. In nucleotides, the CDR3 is TGCGCCAGCAGCGCGACGGCGGGCACCTACACTGAAGCTTTCTTT. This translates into CASSATAGTYTEAFF.

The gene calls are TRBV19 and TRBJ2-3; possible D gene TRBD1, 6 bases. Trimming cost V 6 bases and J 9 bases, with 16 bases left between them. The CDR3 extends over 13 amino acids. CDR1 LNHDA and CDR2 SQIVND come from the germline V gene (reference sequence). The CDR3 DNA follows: TGTGCCAGTAGCAGGACAGACGGAGGAACGCAGTATTTT. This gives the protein CASSRTDGGTQYF.

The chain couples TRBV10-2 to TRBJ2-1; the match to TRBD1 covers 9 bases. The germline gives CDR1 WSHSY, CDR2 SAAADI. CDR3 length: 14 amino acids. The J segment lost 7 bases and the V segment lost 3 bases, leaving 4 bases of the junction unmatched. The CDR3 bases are TGCGCCAGCAGTGAACAGGGGGCTAGGAATGAGCAGTTCTTC. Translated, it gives CASSEQGARNEQFF.

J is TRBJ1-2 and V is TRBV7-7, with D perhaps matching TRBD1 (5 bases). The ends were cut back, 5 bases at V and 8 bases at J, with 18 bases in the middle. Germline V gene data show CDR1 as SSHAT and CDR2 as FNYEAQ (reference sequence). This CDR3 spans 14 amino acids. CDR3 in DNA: TGTGCCAGCAGCCCCATCGACAGTGGAAGGGGCTACACCTTC. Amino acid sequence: CASSPIDSGRGYTF. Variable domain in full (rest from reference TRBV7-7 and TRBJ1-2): GAGVSQSPRYKVTKRGQDVTLRCDPISSHATLYWYQQALGQGPEFLTYFNYEAQPDKSGLPSDRFSAERPEGSISTLTIQRTEQRDSAMYRCASSPIDSGRGYTFGSGTRLTVV.

This CDR3 is CASSIGTGSTNEKLFF. CDR3 in DNA: TGTGCCAGCAGCATCGGGACAGGGTCAACTAATGAAAAACTGTTTTTT. This rearrangement joins TRBV5-8 to TRBJ1-4; TRBD1 agrees at 9 bases. V gave up 4 bases and J gave up 0 bases; unmatched junction bases: 4. The CDR3 is 16 amino acids. Germline CDR1 SGHTS, CDR2 YDEGEE.

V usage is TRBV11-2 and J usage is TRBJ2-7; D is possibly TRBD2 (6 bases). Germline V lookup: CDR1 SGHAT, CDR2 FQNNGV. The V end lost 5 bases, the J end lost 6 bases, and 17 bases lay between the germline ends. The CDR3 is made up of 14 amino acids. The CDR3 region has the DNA TGTGCCAGCAGCACTCAGGGAGGCCCTCTCGAGCAGTACTTC. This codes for CASSTQGGPLEQYF. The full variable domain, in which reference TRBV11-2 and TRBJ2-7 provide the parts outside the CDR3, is EAGVAQSPRYKIIEKRQSVAFWCNPISGHATLYWYQQILGQGPKLLIQFQNNGVVDDSQLPKDRFSAERLKGVDSTLKIQPAKLEDSAVYLCASSTQGGPLEQYFGPGTRLTVT.

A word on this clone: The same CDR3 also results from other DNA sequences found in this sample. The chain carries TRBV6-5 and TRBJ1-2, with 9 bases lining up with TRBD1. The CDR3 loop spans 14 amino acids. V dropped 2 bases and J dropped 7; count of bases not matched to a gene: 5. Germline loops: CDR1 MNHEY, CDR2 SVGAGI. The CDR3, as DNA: TGTGCCAGCAGTTACACGGGACAGGGCCCTGGCTACACCTTC. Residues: CASSYTGQGPGYTF.